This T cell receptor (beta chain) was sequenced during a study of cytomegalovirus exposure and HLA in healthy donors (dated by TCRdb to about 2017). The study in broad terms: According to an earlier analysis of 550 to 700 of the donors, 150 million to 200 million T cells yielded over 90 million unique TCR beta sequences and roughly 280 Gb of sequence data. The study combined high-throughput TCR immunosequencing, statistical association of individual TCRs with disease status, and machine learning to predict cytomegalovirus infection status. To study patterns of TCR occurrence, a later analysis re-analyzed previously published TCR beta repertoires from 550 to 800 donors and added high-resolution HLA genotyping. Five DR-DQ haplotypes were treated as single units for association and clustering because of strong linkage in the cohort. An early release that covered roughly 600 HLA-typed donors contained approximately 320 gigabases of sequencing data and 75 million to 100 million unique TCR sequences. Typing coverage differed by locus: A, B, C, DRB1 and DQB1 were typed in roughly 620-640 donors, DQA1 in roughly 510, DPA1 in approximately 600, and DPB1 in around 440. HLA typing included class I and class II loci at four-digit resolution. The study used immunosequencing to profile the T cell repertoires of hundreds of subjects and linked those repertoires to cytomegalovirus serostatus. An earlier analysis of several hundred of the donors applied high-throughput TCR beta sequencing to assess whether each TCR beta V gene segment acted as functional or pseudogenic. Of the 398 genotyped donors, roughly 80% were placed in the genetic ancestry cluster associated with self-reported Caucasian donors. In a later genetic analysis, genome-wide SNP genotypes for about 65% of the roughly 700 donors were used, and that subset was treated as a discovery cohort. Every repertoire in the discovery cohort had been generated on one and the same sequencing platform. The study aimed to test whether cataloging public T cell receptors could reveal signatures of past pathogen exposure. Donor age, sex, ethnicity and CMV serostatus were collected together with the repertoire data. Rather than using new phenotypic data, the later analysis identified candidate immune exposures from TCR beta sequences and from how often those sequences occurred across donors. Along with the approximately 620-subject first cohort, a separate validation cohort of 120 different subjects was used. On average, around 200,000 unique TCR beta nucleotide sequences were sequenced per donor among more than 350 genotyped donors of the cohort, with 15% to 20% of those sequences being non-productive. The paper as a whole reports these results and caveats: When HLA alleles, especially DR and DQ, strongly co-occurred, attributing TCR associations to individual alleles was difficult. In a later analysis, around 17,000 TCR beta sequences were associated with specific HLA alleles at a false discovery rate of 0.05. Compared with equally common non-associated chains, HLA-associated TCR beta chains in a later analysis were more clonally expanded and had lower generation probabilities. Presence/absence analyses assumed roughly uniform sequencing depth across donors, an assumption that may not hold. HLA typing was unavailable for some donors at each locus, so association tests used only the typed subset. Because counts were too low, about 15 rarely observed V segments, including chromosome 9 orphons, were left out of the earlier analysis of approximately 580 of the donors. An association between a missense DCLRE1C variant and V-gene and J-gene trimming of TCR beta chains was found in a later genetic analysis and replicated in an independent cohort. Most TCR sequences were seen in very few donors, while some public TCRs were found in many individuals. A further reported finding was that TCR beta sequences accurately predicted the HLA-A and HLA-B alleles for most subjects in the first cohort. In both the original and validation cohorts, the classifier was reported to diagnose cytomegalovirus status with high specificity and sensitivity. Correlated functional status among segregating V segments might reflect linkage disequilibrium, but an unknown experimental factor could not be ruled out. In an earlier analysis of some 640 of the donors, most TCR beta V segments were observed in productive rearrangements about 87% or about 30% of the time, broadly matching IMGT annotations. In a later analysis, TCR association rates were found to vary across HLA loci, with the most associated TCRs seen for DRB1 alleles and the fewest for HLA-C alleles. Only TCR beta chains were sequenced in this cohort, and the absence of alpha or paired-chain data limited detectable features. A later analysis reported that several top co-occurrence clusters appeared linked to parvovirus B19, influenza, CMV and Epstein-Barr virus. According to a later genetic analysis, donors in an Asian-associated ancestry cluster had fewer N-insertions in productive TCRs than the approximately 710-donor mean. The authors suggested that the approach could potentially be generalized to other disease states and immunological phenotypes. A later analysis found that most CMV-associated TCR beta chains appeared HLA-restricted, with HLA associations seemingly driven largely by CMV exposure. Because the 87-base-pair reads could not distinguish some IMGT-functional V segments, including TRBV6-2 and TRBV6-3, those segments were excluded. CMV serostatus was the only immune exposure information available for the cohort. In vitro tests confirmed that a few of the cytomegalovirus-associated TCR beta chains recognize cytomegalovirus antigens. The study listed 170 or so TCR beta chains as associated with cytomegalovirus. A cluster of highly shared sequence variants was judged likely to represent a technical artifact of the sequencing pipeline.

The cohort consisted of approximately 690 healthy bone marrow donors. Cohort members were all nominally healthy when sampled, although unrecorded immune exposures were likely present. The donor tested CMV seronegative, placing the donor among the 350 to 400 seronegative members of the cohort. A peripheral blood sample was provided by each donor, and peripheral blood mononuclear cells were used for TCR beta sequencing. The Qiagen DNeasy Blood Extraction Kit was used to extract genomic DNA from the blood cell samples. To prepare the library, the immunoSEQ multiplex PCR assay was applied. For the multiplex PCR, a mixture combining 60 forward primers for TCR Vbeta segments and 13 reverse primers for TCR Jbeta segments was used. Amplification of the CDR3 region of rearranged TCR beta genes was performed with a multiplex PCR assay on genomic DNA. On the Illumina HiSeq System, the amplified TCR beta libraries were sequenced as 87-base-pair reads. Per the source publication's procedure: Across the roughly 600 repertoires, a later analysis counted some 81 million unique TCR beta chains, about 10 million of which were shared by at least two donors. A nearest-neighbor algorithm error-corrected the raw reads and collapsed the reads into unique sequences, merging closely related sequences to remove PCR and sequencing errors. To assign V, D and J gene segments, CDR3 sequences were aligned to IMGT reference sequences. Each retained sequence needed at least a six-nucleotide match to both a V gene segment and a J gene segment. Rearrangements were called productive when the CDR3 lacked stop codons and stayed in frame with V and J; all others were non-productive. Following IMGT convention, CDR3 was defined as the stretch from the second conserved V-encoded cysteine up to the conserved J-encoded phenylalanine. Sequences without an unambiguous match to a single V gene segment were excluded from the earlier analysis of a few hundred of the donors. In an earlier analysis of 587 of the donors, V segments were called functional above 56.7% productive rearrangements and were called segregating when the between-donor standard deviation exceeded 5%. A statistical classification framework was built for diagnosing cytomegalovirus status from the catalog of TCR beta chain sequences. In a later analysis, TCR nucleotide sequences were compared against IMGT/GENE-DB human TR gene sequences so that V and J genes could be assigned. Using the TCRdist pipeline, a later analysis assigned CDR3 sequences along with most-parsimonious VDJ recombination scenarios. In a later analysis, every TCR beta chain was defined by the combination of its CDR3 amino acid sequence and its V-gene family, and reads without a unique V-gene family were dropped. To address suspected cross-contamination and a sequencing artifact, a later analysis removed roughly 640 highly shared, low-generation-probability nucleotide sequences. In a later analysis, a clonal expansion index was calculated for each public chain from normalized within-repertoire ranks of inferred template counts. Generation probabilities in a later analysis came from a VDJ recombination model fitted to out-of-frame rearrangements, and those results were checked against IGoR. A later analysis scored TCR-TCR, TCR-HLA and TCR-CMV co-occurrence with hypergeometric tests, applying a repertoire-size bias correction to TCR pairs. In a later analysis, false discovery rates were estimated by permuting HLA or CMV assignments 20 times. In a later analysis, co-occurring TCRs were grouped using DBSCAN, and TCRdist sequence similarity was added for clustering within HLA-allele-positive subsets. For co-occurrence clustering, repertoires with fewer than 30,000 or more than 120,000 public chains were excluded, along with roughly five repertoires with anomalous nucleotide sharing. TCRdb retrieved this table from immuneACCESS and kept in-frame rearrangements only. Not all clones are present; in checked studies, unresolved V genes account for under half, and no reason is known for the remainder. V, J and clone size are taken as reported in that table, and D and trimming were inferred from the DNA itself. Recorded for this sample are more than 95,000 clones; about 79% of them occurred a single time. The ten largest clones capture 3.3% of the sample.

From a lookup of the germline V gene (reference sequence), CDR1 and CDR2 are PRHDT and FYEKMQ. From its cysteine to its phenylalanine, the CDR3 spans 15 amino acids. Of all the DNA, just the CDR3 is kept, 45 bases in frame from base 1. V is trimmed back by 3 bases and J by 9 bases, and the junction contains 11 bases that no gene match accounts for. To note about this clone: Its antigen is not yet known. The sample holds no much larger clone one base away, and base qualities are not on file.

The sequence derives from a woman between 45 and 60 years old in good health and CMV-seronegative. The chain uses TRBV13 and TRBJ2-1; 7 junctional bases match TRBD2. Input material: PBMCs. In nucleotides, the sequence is TGTGCCAGCAGCTTCCTAGCGGTGGGGACCAGTGAGCAGTTCTTC. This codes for CASSFLAVGTSEQFF.